Detailed here is one T cell receptor (beta chain). There is no known antigen for this receptor. No base-level quality is on record; no much larger clone is a single base apart. Other nucleotide sequences in the sample specify the same CDR3. This sample was included in a study of shared clonotypes between healthy human individuals (TCRdb year 2020). In terms of the full investigation: The cohort comprised two women and a few men aged 18 to 49 years. Per donor, three plates each were used for CD4 naive and CD4 memory, two for CD8 naive, and one for CD8 memory. To estimate repertoire size and how much clonotype sharing occurs between individuals, the study deeply sequenced the blood TCR repertoires of a handful of healthy adults. To increase sequencing depth and limit assay-specific biases, TCR repertoire library preparation and sequencing were carried out by different laboratories using diverse techniques. Per donor, leukapheresis produced somewhere between about 0.9 and 9.5 billion PBMCs. Results the study describes overall, beyond this receptor: Sampling was limited to blood, and TCR repertoires in tissue likely differ from TCR repertoires in blood. Estimated clonotype richness was generally larger for naive than for memory subsets. About 5% of naive CD4, around 4% of naive CD8, roughly 2.4% of memory CD4, and 0.4% of memory CD8 clonotypes were shared across several donors. Pairwise subsampling indicated that sequencing depth was expected to affect the degree of clonotype sharing among donors. Compared with non-shared clonotypes, the clonotypes found in all four sorted-subset donors had higher generation probabilities. Even with the large sequencing depth, rarefaction of the sorted-subset datasets indicated that sequencing was incomplete. Because the study included only a small number of donors, the genetic and exposure-history diversity represented was limited.

Using the deep immunoSEQ assay, TCR CDR3 regions were amplified from genomic DNA by multiplex PCR. Genomic DNA extracted from each cell subset was distributed evenly over all wells of several immunoSEQ 96-well plates, and each plate served as one replicate. Each replicate PCR for sorted subsets received roughly 0.2 ug genomic DNA, equal to 28,000 or so T cell genomes. Purified libraries were quantified with a Qubit 3.0 fluorometer, sized on a Bioanalyzer 2100, and re-quantified with the KAPA Library Quantification kit. Every immunoSEQ 96-well plate was sequenced on a dedicated single-read 150-cycle Illumina NextSeq 550 flow cell. The original methods were these. Because the immunoSEQ output held only junctional sequences and lacked quality scores, the filtering could not match the filtering applied to full-length reads. To assign V/J genes and CDR3, sequences were annotated against IMGT germline references using PyIR, a Python wrapper for IgBLAST v1.9. Reads with weak V/J assignments (E-value above 1e-6), missing CDR3, stop codons, out-of-frame junctions, or ambiguous translated residues were removed. A V3J clonotype was defined by an identical inferred V gene, J gene, and CDR3 amino acid sequence. Percentage overlap between repertoires was calculated by dividing the number of shared unique clonotypes by the size of the smaller repertoire. Three approaches were used to assess repertoire richness: RTK rarefaction, the Chao1 estimator, and Recon v2.1 estimates of unobserved clonotypes. OLGA was used to compute generation probabilities for all TCRbeta clonotypes that the gDNA method yielded from a few donors. TCRdb took this table from immuneACCESS and kept in-frame rearrangements with V and J called. Such tables lack part of the clones; where checked against another copy, unresolved V genes explain under half of the gap, and the rest is unexplained. V, J and clone size are those of that table, while D and trimming were read from the DNA. The sample profile shows about 2.4 million clones; roughly 92% of them were found once. The top ten clonotypes cover more than 0.12% of the sample.

Measured from the cysteine to the phenylalanine, the CDR3 is 15 residues long. Of the read, only the CDR3 DNA is kept; its 45 bases are in frame from base 1. The junction shows trimming of 2 bases on V and 0 bases on J, plus 9 bases between the germline ends. The germline V gene gives CDR1 as SGHTA and CDR2 as FQGTGA. The donors were healthy, HIV-negative adults who had no recently reported acute infections or vaccinations. Every donor was a Caucasian adult living in Nashville, Tennessee, USA. CD4+ T cells were enriched by magnetic negative selection; naive cells were then positively selected on CD45RA, and the negative fraction formed the memory subset. Blood was collected by leukapheresis, and PBMCs were isolated by Ficoll-Histopaque density gradient centrifugation and then cryopreserved in liquid nitrogen vapor phase. Analytical flow cytometry was used to check the purity and quantity of each magnetically sorted T cell population. Each sorted fraction had its genomic DNA isolated and then quantified by UV absorbance on a Nanodrop 2000c.

Sequencing was performed on naive CD4+ T cells sorted from blood. This sample's cell subset or site label indicates: CD45RA+ positively selected. The TCR sequence derives from a young man in good health. The chain was built from TRBV7-3 and TRBJ2-3, with the D gene possibly TRBD1 or TRBD2, each one fitting 5 bases. The sequenced DNA is TGTGCCAGCAGCTTAGACGGGGCTAGCACAGATACGCAGTATTTT. Its protein product is CASSLDGASTDTQYF. Here the CDR3 is joined to the reference TRBV7-3 and TRBJ2-3 genes, and the full variable domain is: GAGVSQTPSNKVTEKGKYVELRCDPISGHTALYWYRQSLGQGPEFLIYFQGTGAADDSGLPNDRFFAVRPEGSVSTLKIQRTERGDSAVYLCASSLDGASTDTQYFGPGTRLTVL.